This T cell receptor (beta chain) emerged from a study of shared clonotypes between healthy human individuals. Study information: Two women and a few men aged 18 to 49 served as donors. Findings and limits, study-wide: Sampling involved blood alone; tissue repertoires likely differ.

Germline CDR1 reads SEHNR; CDR2 reads FQNEAQ (reference sequence). V lost 6 bases and J lost 6, with 10 bases in between. The CDR3 has 12 residues. The assay was immunoSEQ multiplex PCR, and TCRdb's table has in-frame clones only and misses some. The sample has approximately 1.9 million clones; 80% to 95% are singletons. The naive CD8 subset, CD45RO-negative cells positively selected for CCR7, excluded terminally differentiated effector memory CD45RA+ cells. Turning to this clone: Its antigen is not identified.

This clonotype originated in a man aged 18 to 30 in good health. Some clones in this sample may be carry-over from other donors' samples. The chain employs TRBV7-9 and TRBJ2-3; possibly TRBD2 for D (5 bases). The specimen sequenced was naive CD8+ T cells from PBMCs. As DNA, the CDR3 is TGTGCCAGCAGGTCACTAGGGGATACGCAGTATTTT. The encoded protein is CASRSLGDTQYF.